One sample yielded the 27 T cell receptor beta chains listed below, sequenced in a study of blood T cell repertoires in COVID-19. Assay: immunoSEQ multiplex PCR; the TCRdb copy retains only in-frame clones and omits some. The table shows 300,000 to 400,000 clones, with over 80% occurring only once. What was sequenced was PBMCs or T cells enriched from blood (not recorded which). The receptors were gathered from a man younger than 40 who had recovered from COVID-19.

The chain combines TRBV28 with TRBJ2-7; 13 bases agree with TRBD2. The CDR3 sequence is 17 residues long. Looked up from germline, CDR1 is MDHEN and CDR2 is SYDVKM. V lost 5 bases, J lost 2 bases, and 9 bases stayed unmatched. The CDR3, as DNA: TGTGCCAGCAGTCCCTGGACTAGCGGGGGCCCTACCTACGAGCAGTACTTC. Translated: CASSPWTSGGPTYEQYF.

The chain is built from TRBV24-1 and TRBJ1-5; possible D gene TRBD1, 5 bases. V lost 4 bases to trimming and J lost 3 bases, with 9 bases between them. The CDR3 spans 14 residues. Germline assignment: CDR1 KGHDR and CDR2 SFDVKD. The CDR3 reads CATSDGGFNQPQHF. The CDR3 DNA reads as TGTGCCACCAGTGACGGGGGATTCAATCAGCCCCAGCATTTT.

The gene calls are TRBV7-3 and TRBJ2-3; TRBD2 matches at 10 bases. The germline CDR1 and CDR2 sequences are SGHTA and FQGTGA. The CDR3 loop spans 15 amino acids. The J segment lost 3 bases and the V segment lost 4 bases, leaving 4 bases of the junction unmatched. The CDR3 DNA reads as TGTGCCAGCAGCTATAGCGGGGGGAGGACAGATACGCAGTATTTT. This encodes CASSYSGGRTDTQYF.

The chain uses TRBV2 and TRBJ1-2; TRBD1 aligns across 9 bases. The germline CDR1 and CDR2 sequences are SNHLY and FYNNEI. The CDR3 sequence is 13 residues long. With 7 bases clipped from V and 7 bases from J, the junction kept 7 bases outside the gene matches. CDR3 sequence: CASTKGTGSGYTF. The CDR3 DNA sequence: TGTGCCAGCACCAAAGGGACAGGGTCTGGCTACACCTTC.

The rearrangement links TRBV28 to TRBJ2-5, with 12 bases fitting TRBD2. CDR3 length equals 16 residues. Germline CDR1 reads MDHEN; CDR2 reads SYDVKM. With V trimmed by 3 bases and J by 5 bases, 7 bases remained unmatched. CDR3 DNA: TGTGCCAGCAGTTTGGGCCTAGCGGGGGGGCGGGAGACCCAGTACTTC. Its translation is CASSLGLAGGRETQYF.

The chain is built from TRBV28 and TRBJ2-3; D is ambiguous. The V gene lost 1 base and the J gene lost 5 bases, with 10 bases spanning the gap. In germline, CDR1 is MDHEN, CDR2 SYDVKM. This CDR3 region has 14 residues. The CDR3 sequence is CASSLSMELDTQYF. CDR3 DNA sequence: TGTGCCAGCAGTTTATCTATGGAGTTAGATACGCAGTATTTT.

The chain joins TRBV5-1 to TRBJ2-1; D may be TRBD2 (5 bases). Germline V gene sequence: CDR1 SGHRS, CDR2 YFSETQ. Trimming pared 1 base from V and 6 bases from J, leaving 11 bases between. This CDR3 has 14 residues. As DNA, the CDR3 is TGCGCCAGCAGCTTGATGGGGAGCTCCAATGAGCAGTTCTTC. Its translation is CASSLMGSSNEQFF.

The chain combines TRBV28 with TRBJ2-7; TRBD2 might be the D (5 bases). The CDR3 has 14 amino acids. Trimming removed 6 bases from V and 0 bases from J, with 12 bases in between. CDR1 is MDHEN, CDR2 SYDVKM, per germline. Written as DNA, the CDR3 is TGTGCCAGCAGGTCAACGGGGAGCTCCTACGAGCAGTACTTC. This codes for CASRSTGSSYEQYF.

In this sample, this clone turned up once. The rearrangement links TRBV7-6 to TRBJ2-3, with TRBD2 identical over 13 bases. The germline V gene encodes CDR1 SGHVS and CDR2 FNYEAQ. The V gene end was trimmed by 1 base and the J gene end by 4 bases; junction bases not matched to a gene: 5. CDR3 length equals 17 residues. The CDR3: CASSLEPGLAGSDTQYF. The CDR3 coding sequence is TGTGCCAGCAGCTTAGAACCGGGACTAGCGGGGTCAGATACGCAGTATTTT.

The gene calls are TRBV4-2 and TRBJ2-1, with 12 bases lining up with TRBD2. V trimming: 1 base; J trimming: 10 bases; junction bases outside the gene matches: 8. The germline V gene has CDR1 LGHNA and CDR2 YNFKEQ. The CDR3 consists of 16 residues. The CDR3 DNA reads TGTGCCAGCAGCCAAGTATTAGGGACTAGCGGGTTGGAGCAGTTCTTC. Amino acids: CASSQVLGTSGLEQFF.

The rearrangement links TRBV27 to TRBJ2-3, with TRBD1 as a possible D gene (7 bases). The CDR3 sequence is 16 residues long. With 5 bases removed from V and 2 bases from J, the gap between germline ends came to 17 bases. Germline CDR1 is MNHEY and CDR2 is SMNVEV (reference sequence). The DNA for the CDR3 is TGTGCCAGCAGTCCCAAGGCAGGGGGGTACACAGATACGCAGTATTTT. This translates into CASSPKAGGYTDTQYF.

The rearrangement joins TRBV5-6 to TRBJ1-1, with 12 positions matching TRBD1. Germline V lookup: CDR1 SGHDT, CDR2 YYEEEE. The CDR3 length is 16 residues. The V and J ends lost 2 bases and 3 bases, in that order; junction bases with no gene match: 5. CDR3 nucleotide sequence: TGTGCCAGCAGCTTTAGGGACAGGGGGCAGCACACTGAAGCTTTCTTT. Translating it yields CASSFRDRGQHTEAFF.

This chain joins TRBV6-5 and TRBJ2-2; the D gene is possibly TRBD2 (6 bases). The V end was cut by 0 bases, the J end by 5 bases, with 10 bases between. CDR1 is MNHEY and CDR2 is SVGAGI in the germline V gene. This CDR3 has 15 residues. CDR3 sequence (DNA): TGTGCCAGCAGTTACTCTGGCGGGGTTACCGGGGAGCTGTTTTTT. This encodes CASSYSGGVTGELFF.

A word on this clone: One end of the junction does not line up with germline, which may come from a read error. The gene calls are TRBV6-1 and TRBJ2-3, with D possibly matching TRBD2 (5 bases). The CDR3 totals 13 residues. Germline lookup yields CDR1 MNHNS and CDR2 SASEGT. The CDR3 loop is CASSESSGLGRTF. In nucleotides, the CDR3 is TGTGCCAGCAGTGAAAGCTCAGGACTGGGAAGAACTTTT.

The chain is built from TRBV9 and TRBJ1-1, with D possibly matching TRBD1 (5 bases). The CDR3 length is 15 residues. From germline, CDR1 is SGDLS and CDR2 YYNGEE. V was cut by 0 bases and J by 4 bases, with 13 bases left in between. The CDR3 DNA sequence: TGTGCCAGCAGCGTAGGTAACGGGGGTGGCACTGAAGCTTTCTTT. This translates into CASSVGNGGGTEAFF.

The chain links TRBV7-2 to TRBJ1-3; 7 bases agree with TRBD1. Looked up from germline, CDR1 is SGHTA and CDR2 is FQGNSA. V gave up 3 bases and J gave up 0 bases; unmatched junction bases: 8. The CDR3 length is 17 residues. As DNA, the CDR3 is TGTGCCAGCAGCTTCCTCCGGGACAGTGACTCTGGAAACACCATATATTTT. Its protein is CASSFLRDSDSGNTIYF.

This clone has a single count. This chain uses TRBV6-5 with TRBJ1-1, with D possibly being TRBD1 (5 bases). V was pared by 7 bases and J by 1 base, with 10 bases between. Germline CDR1 is MNHEY and CDR2 is SVGAGI. CDR3 length: 13 residues. The CDR3 reads CASKLTENTEAFF. The DNA for the CDR3 is TGTGCCAGCAAATTGACAGAGAACACTGAAGCTTTCTTT.

J is TRBJ2-2 and V is TRBV12-3 or TRBV12-4; weak D call: TRBD2 (6 bases). V was shortened by 6 bases and J by 7 bases, with 12 bases between the two germline ends. This CDR3 region has 13 residues. CDR3 DNA sequence: TGTGCCAGCAGCCGACTAGAATTCGGGGAGCTGTTTTTT. It specifies CASSRLEFGELFF.

This rearrangement joins TRBV3-1 (or the pseudogene TRBV3-2) to TRBJ2-2; 7 nucleotides match TRBD1. Trimming took 5 bases from V and 6 from J; bases not matched to a gene: 6. This CDR3 has 14 residues. Germline V gene data show CDR1 as LGHDT and CDR2 as YNNKEL (reference sequence). In nucleotides, the CDR3 is TGTGCCAGCAGCAGCTACGACAGGGCCGGGGAGCTGTTTTTT. Translation gives CASSSYDRAGELFF.

The chain recombines TRBV27 with TRBJ2-1, with 9 bases identical to TRBD2. CDR1 is MNHEY and CDR2 is SMNVEV in the germline V gene (reference sequence). The CDR3 has 14 amino acids. J gave up 4 bases and V 3 bases, and 1 base lay outside the gene matches. CDR3 sequence reads: CASSLRGGYNEQFF. DNA for the CDR3: TGTGCCAGCAGTTTGCGGGGGGGTTACAATGAGCAGTTCTTC.

The genes are TRBV27 and TRBJ2-1, with 12 positions matching TRBD2. CDR1 is MNHEY, CDR2 SMNVEV, per germline (reference sequence). V shed 1 base, J shed 7 bases, and the junction held 5 bases outside the gene matches. The CDR3 loop spans 16 amino acids. In nucleotides, the CDR3 is TGTGCCAGCAGTTTATTCCTAGCGGGGGGGCAAAATGAGCAGTTCTTC. Protein product: CASSLFLAGGQNEQFF.

DNA for the CDR3: TGTGCCAGCAGTTACTCCGACAGGGTCAGGGCACCCCTCCACTTT. This gives the protein CASSYSDRVRAPLHF. V is TRBV6-5 and J is TRBJ1-6; 7 bases agree with TRBD1. The CDR3 is 15 residues long. V lost 0 bases, J lost 11 bases, and 7 bases stayed unmatched. Germline-derived CDR1 and CDR2 are MNHEY and SVGAGI.

To note about this clone: The same CDR3 also results from other DNA sequences found in this sample. This chain connects TRBV9 to TRBJ2-7, with 11 bases matching TRBD2. The V gene's germline CDR1 is SGDLS and CDR2 YYNGEE. The CDR3 covers 15 residues. With V trimmed by 2 bases and J by 2 bases, 3 bases remained unmatched. DNA of the CDR3: TGTGCCAGCAGCGTCACTAGCGGGGGACCCTACGAGCAGTACTTC. This sequence encodes CASSVTSGGPYEQYF.

This CDR3 is CASSQGQGHASSGNTIYF. The CDR3 coding sequence is TGCGCCAGCAGCCAGGGACAGGGGCATGCTAGCTCTGGAAACACCATATATTTT. This chain connects TRBV4-1 to TRBJ1-3, with 10 positions matching TRBD1. This CDR3 is 18 amino acids long. V dropped 3 bases and J dropped 0; count of bases not matched to a gene: 8. The germline V gene encodes CDR1 MGHRA and CDR2 YSYEKL.

This clone was found once. This sequence joins TRBV12-3 or TRBV12-4 and TRBJ1-6; D is uncertain. The CDR3 length is 12 residues. V lost 6 bases to trimming and J lost 8 bases, with 8 bases between them. This CDR3 is CASRRVDSPLHF. CDR3 nucleotide sequence: TGTGCCAGCAGGAGGGTGGATTCACCCCTCCACTTT.

V is TRBV29-1 and J is TRBJ2-5, with TRBD2 matching over 14 bases. V lost 3 bases and J lost 4; bases outside the gene matches: 7. The CDR3 is made up of 16 amino acids. Germline V CDR1 and CDR2: SQVTM, ANQGSEA. The CDR3 loop is CSVDRLAGGPGETQYF. CDR3 in DNA: TGCAGCGTTGATAGACTAGCGGGGGGGCCGGGAGAGACCCAGTACTTC.

This rearrangement joins TRBV18 to TRBJ2-7; 10 positions match TRBD1. Germline V gene data show CDR1 as KGHSH and CDR2 as LQKENI. The CDR3 is made up of 15 amino acids. Unmatched junction bases numbered 5, after V lost 0 bases and J lost 6 bases. The CDR3: CASSPPEGQGSEQYF. DNA of the CDR3: TGTGCCAGCTCACCACCGGAGGGACAGGGGTCCGAGCAGTACTTC.